This TCR beta chain was obtained from a study of blood T cell repertoires in COVID-19. Study background: The United States, Italy and Spain supplied acute and convalescent COVID-19 samples.

Sequencing used immunoSEQ multiplex PCR; TCRdb keeps in-frame clones, though not all of them. This table has approximately 250,000 clones, about 83% appearing once. The CDR3 extends over 14 amino acids. Germline CDR1 is MNHNS and CDR2 is SASEGT. V lost 3 bases, J lost 4 bases, and 9 bases lay in between. This clone was detected only a few times. The sequence was obtained from a human donor in a cohort sampled during active COVID-19. Input material: peripheral blood. The genes are TRBV6-1 and TRBJ2-2; D remains unclear. DNA for the CDR3: TGTGCCAGCAGTGAGACATTGAGCACCGGGGAGCTGTTTTTT. Amino acids: CASSETLSTGELFF.